What follows are 15 T cell receptor beta chains derived from one specimen sequenced in a study of blood T cell repertoires in COVID-19. The method was immunoSEQ multiplex PCR; TCRdb's version includes in-frame clones alone and lacks a portion of them. Of about 200,000 clones listed, roughly 80% were seen once; the top ten hold 6% to 8.5%. Specimen: peripheral blood. Source of these receptors: a man aged 55 to 70 with acute or convalescent COVID-19.

This chain joins TRBV6-6 and TRBJ2-2; 16 bases match TRBD2. The trim removed 5 bases at V and 6 bases at J, leaving 3 bases unmatched. Germline CDR1 MNHNY, CDR2 SVGAGI (reference sequence). This CDR3 has 16 amino acids. The CDR3 nucleotides are TGTGCCAGCAGTCCCGGGACTAGCGGGAGGGCCGGGGAGCTGTTTTTT. Translated, it gives CASSPGTSGRAGELFF.

Only one count was recorded for this clone. The chain is built from TRBV3-1 (or the pseudogene TRBV3-2) and TRBJ2-1; 7 bases align to TRBD2. CDR3 length: 18 residues. V gave up 0 bases and J gave up 2 bases; unmatched junction bases: 10. Germline values: CDR1 LGHDT, CDR2 YNNKEL (reference sequence). This CDR3 is CASSQEGLREGPYNEQFF. The CDR3 DNA sequence: TGTGCCAGCAGCCAAGAGGGTCTTAGGGAGGGTCCCTACAATGAGCAGTTCTTC.

The chain uses TRBV27 and TRBJ2-7; 8 positions agree with TRBD1. In germline, CDR1 is MNHEY, CDR2 SMNVEV (reference sequence). V lost 7 bases, J lost 0 bases, and 8 bases stayed unmatched. This CDR3 has 15 amino acids. CDR3 sequence: CASIRGQGSSYEQYF. The CDR3 DNA follows: TGTGCCAGCATTAGAGGACAGGGCAGCTCCTACGAGCAGTACTTC.

CDR3 in amino acids: CASSLLGGQGEETQYF. The CDR3 DNA follows: TGTGCCAGCAGCCTCCTCGGTGGCCAGGGTGAAGAGACCCAGTACTTC. This chain connects TRBV14 to TRBJ2-5; possibly TRBD1 for D (5 bases). Deletions cut 4 bases from V and 3 bases from J, with 18 bases between. The V gene's germline CDR1 is SGHDN and CDR2 FVKESK. CDR3 length: 16 residues.

The chain combines TRBV6-2 or TRBV6-3 with TRBJ1-1, with 7 bases aligning to TRBD1. J gave up 3 bases and V 2 bases, and 12 bases lay outside the gene matches. Germline values: CDR1 MNHEY, CDR2 SVGEGT. The CDR3 contains 17 residues. DNA of the CDR3: TGTGCCAGCAGTTACCCAACAGGGGTAACAACCGACACTGAAGCTTTCTTT. Translation gives CASSYPTGVTTDTEAFF.

The chain has TRBV19 and TRBJ2-2, with D hard to call. V was clipped by 5 bases and J by 7 bases, with 5 bases between them. Germline CDR1 and CDR2: LNHDA and SQIVND (reference sequence). This CDR3 is built from 11 residues. The CDR3 loop is CASSELGELFF. In nucleotides, the CDR3 is TGTGCCAGTAGTGAGCTCGGGGAGCTGTTTTTT.

This rearrangement joins TRBV7-9 to TRBJ2-7; 8 bases are shared with TRBD1. Unmatched junction bases numbered 2, after V lost 1 base and J lost 3 bases. Germline-derived CDR1 and CDR2 are SEHNR and FQNEAQ (reference sequence). The CDR3 contains 14 residues. CDR3 amino acids: CASSLGDRFYEQYF. The CDR3 DNA follows: TGTGCCAGCAGCTTAGGGGACAGGTTCTACGAGCAGTACTTC.

In this sample, this clone turned up once. Here the CDR3 omits its conserved ending phenylalanine or tryptophan, so a read error is the likely source. The DNA is left out, because the CDR3 cannot be placed on it with certainty; the CDR3 is given as TCRdb lists it. The genes are TRBV7-2 and TRBJ1-2; the listed D gene, TRBD1, was not tested against the DNA. Germline V lookup: CDR1 SGHTA, CDR2 FQGNSA. The CDR3 spans 15 amino acids, including both terminal residues. The CDR3: CASSLGGGTGLYFSI.

The table lists this clone with a count of one. This rearrangement joins TRBV7-9 to TRBJ1-3; the D gene is possibly TRBD1 (5 bases). Germline V gives CDR1 SEHNR, CDR2 FQNEAQ (reference sequence). The CDR3 totals 16 residues. The ends were cut back, 4 bases at V and 0 bases at J, with 13 bases in the middle. This chain's CDR3 is CASSSGLSYSGNTIYF. The CDR3, as DNA: TGTGCCAGCAGCTCGGGACTGAGTTACTCTGGAAACACCATATATTTT.

This chain uses TRBV6-2 or TRBV6-3 with TRBJ1-5, with 8 bases matching TRBD1. Germline values: CDR1 MNHEY, CDR2 SVGEGT. V shed 6 bases and J 7 bases; nucleotides not matched to a gene: 2. The CDR3 runs to 12 residues. This CDR3 reads CASSNRGQPQHF. The CDR3 DNA follows: TGTGCCAGCAGCAACAGGGGGCAGCCCCAGCATTTT.

The V call is TRBV5-1, the J call TRBJ2-3; 13 bases agree with TRBD2. Germline CDR1 is SGHRS and CDR2 is YFSETQ. The V segment lost 0 bases and the J segment 4 bases; nucleotides outside the gene matches: 2. The CDR3 runs 16 residues. This chain's CDR3 is CASSLGTSGSADTQYF. The CDR3 bases are TGCGCCAGCAGCTTGGGGACTAGCGGGAGTGCAGATACGCAGTATTTT. Full variable domain (rest looked up from reference TRBV5-1 and TRBJ2-3): KAGVTQTPRYLIKTRGQQVTLSCSPISGHRSVSWYQQTPGQGLQFLFEYFSETQRNKGNFPGRFSGRQFSNSRSEMNVSTLELGDSALYLCASSLGTSGSADTQYFGPGTRLTVL.

This clone has more than one count but fewer than ten. V gene TRBV6-5 combines with J gene TRBJ1-5; D not certain. The CDR3 covers 15 residues. Trimming took off 9 bases at V and 6 bases at J, with 21 bases between the two ends. Germline V gene data show CDR1 as MNHEY and CDR2 as SVGAGI. This chain's CDR3 is CASSPGPQAGQPQHF. CDR3 coding DNA: TGTGCCAGTAGCCCCGGGCCCCAAGCGGGTCAGCCCCAGCATTTT.

The chain joins TRBV19 to TRBJ1-2; 9 nucleotides agree with TRBD1. The ends lost 4 bases at V and 8 bases at J; junction bases unmatched: 5. This CDR3 comprises 13 residues. The germline gives CDR1 LNHDA, CDR2 SQIVND (reference sequence). As DNA, the CDR3 is TGTGCCAGTAGTACGGGACAGGGTAGAGGCTACACCTTC. Its protein is CASSTGQGRGYTF.

Points on this clone: Other DNA sequences of this sample code for an identical CDR3. In DNA form, the CDR3 reads TGTGCCAGCAGCGCGGACAGTTCCAATCAGCCCCAGCATTTT. Amino acids: CASSADSSNQPQHF. The chain uses TRBV9 and TRBJ1-5, with D perhaps matching TRBD1 (6 bases). Germline assignment: CDR1 SGDLS and CDR2 YYNGEE. Between the trimmed V and J ends, which lost 3 bases and 3 bases, there was a span of 10 bases. The CDR3 consists of 14 residues.

This rearrangement joins TRBV2 to TRBJ2-3; 11 bases match TRBD2. The germline gives CDR1 SNHLY, CDR2 FYNNEI. V was clipped by 3 bases and J by 7 bases; unmatched bases: 3. The CDR3 length is 14 residues. For the CDR3, the DNA is TGTGCCAGCAGTGAGACTAGCGGGATGAATACGCAGTATTTT. Protein: CASSETSGMNTQYF.